The 17 T cell receptor beta chains listed next were all sequenced from one sample in a study of cytomegalovirus exposure and HLA in healthy donors. 13 Jbeta primers and 60 Vbeta primers were used for the PCR. This table comes from immunoSEQ multiplex PCR, and its TCRdb copy is limited to in-frame clones, with some not included. In the table there are about 120,000 clones, roughly 79% of which are singletons. Specimen: PBMCs. The receptors come from a woman aged 30 to 39 in good health and CMV-seronegative.

The gene calls are TRBV2 and TRBJ2-7; 8 bases align to TRBD1. Germline loops: CDR1 SNHLY, CDR2 FYNNEI. This CDR3 region has 15 residues. The junction had 15 bases not matched to a gene; V was cut back by 6 bases and J by 8 bases. CDR3 in amino acids: CASRRMGTGGVQQYF. The CDR3 DNA follows: TGTGCCAGCAGGAGGATGGGGACAGGAGGTGTCCAGCAGTACTTC.

This clone has only a few counts. The rearrangement joins TRBV7-2 to TRBJ2-7, with TRBD2 matching 7 bases. The germline CDR1 and CDR2 sequences are SGHTA and FQGNSA. There are 12 residues in the CDR3. Trimming took 2 bases from V and 7 from J; bases not matched to a gene: 2. The CDR3 nucleotides are TGTGCCAGCAGCTTACCGGGACTAGAGCAGTACTTC. It codes for CASSLPGLEQYF.

This chain joins TRBV19 and TRBJ2-7, with 10 nucleotides matching TRBD1. CDR1 is LNHDA and CDR2 is SQIVND in the germline V gene (reference sequence). The CDR3 is 15 residues long. The trim removed 6 bases at V and 1 base at J, leaving 6 bases unmatched. The CDR3 region is CASRPGQGFSYEQYF. The DNA for the CDR3 is TGTGCCAGTAGGCCGGGACAGGGGTTTTCCTACGAGCAGTACTTC.

The V gene is TRBV28, the J gene TRBJ1-5; tentative D call: TRBD1 (6 bases). Germline V gene data show CDR1 as MDHEN and CDR2 as SYDVKM. V was pared by 5 bases and J by 4 bases, with 15 bases between. The CDR3 sequence is 15 residues long. The CDR3: CASSPPGTSNQPQHF. CDR3 DNA sequence: TGTGCCAGCAGTCCCCCCGGGACATCTAATCAGCCCCAGCATTTT.

The J gene is TRBJ1-4, the V gene TRBV7-2; D might be TRBD1 (5 bases). The ends were cut back, 1 base at V and 7 bases at J, with 19 bases in the middle. The CDR3 sequence is 17 residues long. Per germline, CDR1 SGHTA and CDR2 FQGNSA. The CDR3 DNA sequence: TGTGCCAGCAGCTTAGAAAGGACCCCGGGGGGTCGTGAAAAACTGTTTTTT. It encodes CASSLERTPGGREKLFF.

This clone was picked up a small number of times. The gene calls are TRBV28 and TRBJ1-2; no firm D call. This CDR3 spans 12 amino acids. Trimming cost V 6 bases and J 8 bases, with 13 bases left between them. CDR1 and CDR2 (germline): MDHEN, SYDVKM. The CDR3 region is CASRGGLGGYTF. In DNA form, the CDR3 reads TGTGCCAGCAGGGGCGGACTGGGGGGCTACACCTTC.

This clone has a single count. Other nucleotide sequences in the sample specify the same CDR3. The chain recombines TRBV18 with TRBJ1-1, with D hard to call. Germline CDR1 and CDR2: KGHSH and LQKENI. This CDR3 is built from 13 residues. The V gene lost 6 bases and the J gene lost 2 bases, with 10 bases spanning the gap. CDR3 bases: TGTGCCAGCTCTCCCACAGTTAACACTGAAGCTTTCTTT. Translation: CASSPTVNTEAFF. The variable domain in full, completed from reference TRBV18 and TRBJ1-1, reads NAGVMQNPRHLVRRRGQEARLRCSPMKGHSHVYWYRQLPEEGLKFMVYLQKENIIDESGMPKERFSAEFPKEGPSILRIQQVVRGDSAAYFCASSPTVNTEAFFGQGTRLTVV.

This clone appeared a few times. The rearrangement joins TRBV25-1 to TRBJ1-6; D gene unclear. V gave up 4 bases and J gave up 7 bases, with 17 bases separating them. Germline V gene data show CDR1 as MGHDK and CDR2 as SYGVNS. The CDR3 runs 16 residues. CDR3 in DNA: TGTGCCAGCAGTGCGTCTGAGCGGACGGTGAATTCACCCCTCCACTTT. Translation gives CASSASERTVNSPLHF. The full variable domain, with the rest looked up from reference TRBV25-1 and TRBJ1-6, is EADIYQTPRYLVIGTGKKITLECSQTMGHDKMYWYQQDPGMELHLIHYSYGVNSTEKGDLSSESTVSRIRTEHFPLTLESARPSHTSQYLCASSASERTVNSPLHFGNGTRLTVT.

The J gene is TRBJ1-2, the V gene TRBV7-9, with no clear D. In germline, CDR1 is SEHNR, CDR2 FQNEAQ (reference sequence). The CDR3 spans 13 residues. The germline V and J ends were trimmed by 1 base and 6 bases, with 9 bases remaining between them. CDR3 protein: CASSLDTADGYTF. In nucleotides, the CDR3 is TGTGCCAGCAGCTTAGATACAGCGGATGGCTACACCTTC.

The chain uses TRBV19 and TRBJ2-1; 9 bases map to TRBD2. J lost 8 bases, V lost 4 bases, and 6 bases had no gene match. CDR3 length equals 14 residues. Germline V gene sequence: CDR1 LNHDA, CDR2 SQIVND (reference sequence). CDR3 DNA sequence: TGTGCCAGTAGTACGAGCGGGAGGCCCTATGAGCAGTTCTTC. Translated, it gives CASSTSGRPYEQFF.

The chain recombines TRBV11-2 with TRBJ2-7; D is possibly TRBD1 (6 bases). The V and J ends lost 5 bases and 3 bases respectively, with 11 bases between them. Per germline, CDR1 SGHAT and CDR2 FQNNGV. The CDR3 consists of 13 residues. The DNA for the CDR3 is TGTGCCAGCAGCGTGGGACACCTCTACGAGCAGTACTTC. Residues: CASSVGHLYEQYF.

This clone has a handful of counts. The V and J genes are TRBV7-8 and TRBJ1-5, with a weak D call TRBD1 (6 bases). The V end was cut by 3 bases, the J end by 6 bases, with 15 bases between. The CDR3 consists of 15 residues. Per germline, CDR1 SGHVS and CDR2 FQNEAQ. The CDR3 loop reads CASSLLQGPSQPQHF. The CDR3 region has the DNA TGTGCCAGCAGCTTGTTGCAGGGGCCTAGTCAGCCCCAGCATTTT.

The chain is built from TRBV11-2 and TRBJ2-2; D is perhaps TRBD2 (6 bases). The CDR3 sequence is 16 residues long. Germline V gives CDR1 SGHAT, CDR2 FQNNGV. Trimming stripped 2 bases from V and 4 bases from J, with 14 bases between. The CDR3 sequence is CASSLPRGASTGELFF. CDR3 coding DNA: TGTGCCAGCAGCTTACCGCGGGGAGCTAGCACCGGGGAGCTGTTTTTT.

This chain uses TRBV27 with TRBJ1-5; 8 bases match TRBD1. Germline trimming cut 5 bases from V and 3 bases from J; bases unmatched to any gene: 3. CDR3 length: 14 residues. Germline V gene data show CDR1 as MNHEY and CDR2 as SMNVEV (reference sequence). The CDR3 nucleotides read TGTGCCAGCAGTCTGACAGGGGTCAATCAGCCCCAGCATTTT. Translated, it gives CASSLTGVNQPQHF.

J is TRBJ1-6 and V is TRBV6-6; D perhaps matches TRBD1 (6 bases). The germline V gene encodes CDR1 MNHNY and CDR2 SVGAGI (reference sequence). The length of the CDR3 is 12 residues. V dropped 7 bases and J dropped 6 bases, with 7 bases sitting between them. This CDR3 is CASTRGNSPLHF. In nucleotides, the CDR3 is TGTGCCAGCACCAGGGGTAATTCACCCCTCCACTTT.

The V gene is TRBV19, the J gene TRBJ2-1, with TRBD2 as a possible D gene (6 bases). Germline assignment: CDR1 LNHDA and CDR2 SQIVND (reference sequence). The CDR3 consists of 15 residues. V was cut by 3 bases and J by 8 bases, with 17 bases left in between. CDR3 sequence (DNA): TGTGCCAGTAGTATTTCACGGGACTCCATACATGAGCAGTTCTTC. Translation: CASSISRDSIHEQFF.

The chain combines TRBV10-2 with TRBJ1-6; 7 positions match TRBD1. Germline CDR1 and CDR2: WSHSY and SAAADI. CDR3 length equals 14 residues. V was pared by 6 bases and J by 5 bases, with 4 bases of the junction left unmatched. The CDR3 protein is CASRTDRNNSPLHF. Here the CDR3 DNA reads TGCGCCAGCAGGACGGACAGGAATAATTCACCCCTCCACTTT.